The next 22 T cell receptor beta chains were all read from a single sample in a study of graft-versus-host responses after intestinal transplantation. Here immunoSEQ multiplex PCR was the method, and the copy in TCRdb shows in-frame clones only, minus some. The sample includes around 100,000 clones, approximately 93% of them seen just once. Their cognate antigens are unknown. The input for sequencing was unstimulated CD8+ T cells sorted from spleen or lymph node cells, taken before intestinal transplant. Receptors originate from a human donor who received an intestinal transplant.

The chain is built from TRBV16 and TRBJ1-1; 7 nucleotides match TRBD1. Trimming at V came to 3 bases and at J to 4 bases, leaving 5 bases not matched to a gene. Germline lookup yields CDR1 KGHSY and CDR2 FQNENV. The length of the CDR3 is 14 residues. CDR3 DNA: TGTGCCAGCAGCCACTCCCCAGGGGGCACTGAAGCTTTCTTT. It codes for CASSHSPGGTEAFF.

The chain joins TRBV6-6 to TRBJ1-6; D gene unclear. The CDR3 has 13 amino acids. Germline V gene data show CDR1 as MNHNY and CDR2 as SVGAGI (reference sequence). V was clipped by 8 bases and J by 8 bases, with 13 bases between them. The CDR3 coding sequence is TGTGCCAGCGGCTTTTTAGTAGATTCACCCCTCCACTTT. Protein product: CASGFLVDSPLHF.

The genes are TRBV4-2 and TRBJ1-1, with 7 bases fitting TRBD1. V dropped 0 bases and J dropped 3; count of bases not matched to a gene: 7. CDR3 length: 16 amino acids. Germline V CDR1 and CDR2: LGHNA, YNFKEQ. For the CDR3, the DNA is TGTGCCAGCAGCCAAGATGAAGGGGACAGCTACACTGAAGCTTTCTTT. Translated: CASSQDEGDSYTEAFF.

The chain employs TRBV4-2 and TRBJ2-1; D might be TRBD1 or TRBD2, each matching 6 bases. Germline assignment: CDR1 LGHNA and CDR2 YNFKEQ. V lost 2 bases and J 2 bases, leaving 13 bases between the germline ends. The CDR3 consists of 16 residues. As DNA, the CDR3 is TGTGCCAGCAGCCAAATGCTAGGGGGGACCTACAATGAGCAGTTCTTC. Its protein is CASSQMLGGTYNEQFF.

The chain couples TRBV27 to TRBJ1-2; a weak D match, TRBD1 (6 bases). The CDR3 length is 16 residues. V gave up 2 bases and J gave up 0 bases, with 13 bases separating them. CDR1 and CDR2 (germline): MNHEY, SMNVEV (reference sequence). The CDR3 loop is CASSLGGGAANYGYTF. The CDR3, as DNA: TGTGCCAGCAGTTTAGGCGGGGGGGCAGCTAACTATGGCTACACCTTC.

The chain employs TRBV5-1 and TRBJ2-3; 9 nucleotides match TRBD1. Looked up from germline, CDR1 is SGHRS and CDR2 is YFSETQ. The CDR3 loop spans 16 amino acids. Trimming removed 0 bases from V and 4 bases from J; junction bases left unmatched: 6. In DNA, the CDR3 is TGCGCCAGCAGCTTGGCCAAGGGACAGGGCGCAGATACGCAGTATTTT. Its protein product is CASSLAKGQGADTQYF.

V and J are TRBV2 and TRBJ2-2; no clear D. Germline V gene lookup returns CDR1 SNHLY and CDR2 FYNNEI. Trimming took 4 bases from V and 5 from J, leaving 2 bases between them. The length of the CDR3 is 11 residues. This CDR3 reads CASSGTGELFF. The CDR3 region has the DNA TGTGCCAGCAGTGGAACCGGGGAGCTGTTTTTT.

The chain joins TRBV7-6 to TRBJ1-6; D gene ambiguous. Germline V gene lookup returns CDR1 SGHVS and CDR2 FNYEAQ. Trimming removed 1 base from V and 9 bases from J, with 7 bases in between. The CDR3 sequence is 13 residues long. CDR3 nucleotides: TGTGCCAGCAGCTTAGTCGCGGTTTCACCCCTCCACTTT. Translating it yields CASSLVAVSPLHF.

The rearrangement uses TRBV4-1 and TRBJ2-7; D gene uncertain. Trimming took off 1 base at V and 3 bases at J, with 10 bases between the two ends. This CDR3 is built from 14 residues. CDR1 is MGHRA, CDR2 YSYEKL, per germline. As DNA, the CDR3 is TGCGCCAGCAGCCAAGTAGTTAAGGGCTACGAGCAGTACTTC. Its translation is CASSQVVKGYEQYF.

This chain links TRBV9 with TRBJ1-2; D perhaps matches TRBD1 (5 bases). CDR1 is SGDLS and CDR2 is YYNGEE in the germline V gene. CDR3 size: 14 residues. V was trimmed by 0 bases and J by 6 bases, leaving 12 bases between them. CDR3 sequence (DNA): TGTGCCAGCAGCGTAGGGGCCATGGGGGATGGCTACACCTTC. Protein sequence: CASSVGAMGDGYTF.

This clone was observed once. The rearrangement uses TRBV11-2 and TRBJ2-1; the match to TRBD2 covers 11 bases. The trim removed 3 bases at V and 8 bases at J, leaving 6 bases unmatched. The CDR3 has 15 residues. Germline V gene data show CDR1 as SGHAT and CDR2 as FQNNGV. The CDR3 nucleotides read TGTGCCAGCAGCTTTAGCGGGGGGGCGGGGGATGAGCAGTTCTTC. This translates into CASSFSGGAGDEQFF.

This rearrangement joins TRBV7-9 to TRBJ2-6; D may be TRBD1 (6 bases). Germline values: CDR1 SEHNR, CDR2 FQNEAQ (reference sequence). V gave up 5 bases and J gave up 2 bases, with 10 bases separating them. The length of the CDR3 is 15 residues. CDR3 loop: CASSLGAPGANVLTF. The CDR3 region has the DNA TGTGCCAGCAGCCTGGGGGCACCTGGGGCCAACGTCCTGACTTTC. The variable domain in full, with the rest retrieved from reference TRBV7-9 and TRBJ2-6, is DTGVSQNPRHKITKRGQNVTFRCDPISEHNRLYWYRQTLGQGPEFLTYFQNEAQLEKSRLLSDRFSAERPKGSFSTLEIQRTEQGDSAMYLCASSLGAPGANVLTFGAGSRLTVL.

This sequence joins TRBV11-2 and TRBJ2-1; a possible D gene is TRBD2 (6 bases). Germline lookup yields CDR1 SGHAT and CDR2 FQNNGV. Trimming removed 8 bases at V and 5 bases at J, with 22 bases between. This CDR3 has 16 amino acids. CDR3 coding DNA: TGTGCCAGCCAAAACCGAGTGGGGGGAGTCCACAATGAGCAGTTCTTC. The encoded protein is CASQNRVGGVHNEQFF.

The chain couples TRBV4-1 to TRBJ2-7, with 7 nucleotides matching TRBD2. J was trimmed by 4 bases and V by 4 bases; bases with no gene match: 10. Germline V gene lookup returns CDR1 MGHRA and CDR2 YSYEKL. This CDR3 region has 15 residues. The CDR3 here is CASSPAAGLVYEQYF. The CDR3 DNA reads TGCGCCAGCAGCCCCGCAGCGGGGTTAGTGTACGAGCAGTACTTC.

The CDR3 DNA sequence: TGTGCCAGCAGCCCTAGGTATCCCTCCGTCGAGCAGTACTTC. It encodes CASSPRYPSVEQYF. The rearrangement links TRBV9 to TRBJ2-7; D is uncertain. The V and J ends lost 4 bases and 6 bases respectively, with 17 bases between them. The germline gives CDR1 SGDLS, CDR2 YYNGEE. The CDR3 is made up of 14 amino acids.

In its sample, this clone was seen a few times. The sample holds other DNA sequences that translate to the same CDR3. The chain links TRBV7-3 to TRBJ1-6, with TRBD1 matching over 10 bases. CDR3 length equals 14 residues. V lost 5 bases and J lost 8; bases outside the gene matches: 3. Germline V lookup: CDR1 SGHTA, CDR2 FQGTGA. The CDR3 nucleotides are TGTGCCAGCAGCACAGGGACAGGGGATTCACCCCTCCACTTT. It yields the protein CASSTGTGDSPLHF.

This rearrangement joins TRBV6-5 to TRBJ2-7; D gene uncertain. Germline V gene data show CDR1 as MNHEY and CDR2 as SVGAGI. Trimming stripped 1 base from V and 0 bases from J, with 7 bases between. The CDR3 spans 14 residues. The DNA of the CDR3 is TGTGCCAGCAGTTACTTGGTCAGCTCCTACGAGCAGTACTTC. This gives the protein CASSYLVSSYEQYF.

V and J are TRBV9 and TRBJ2-7; D not certain. The germline CDR1 and CDR2 sequences are SGDLS and YYNGEE. V was clipped by 0 bases and J by 0 bases, with 10 bases between them. CDR3 length: 15 amino acids. CDR3 nucleotide sequence: TGTGCCAGCAGCGTAGGGGAAAATTTCTCCTACGAGCAGTACTTC. Protein sequence: CASSVGENFSYEQYF.

In regard to this clone: This sequence may be a read error, since a much larger clone differs from it by one base. The rearrangement uses TRBV5-4 and TRBJ2-2, with D perhaps matching TRBD1 (5 bases). The CDR3 is made up of 12 amino acids. Trimming cost V 3 bases and J 5 bases, with 5 bases left between them. The germline CDR1 and CDR2 sequences are SGHNT and YYREEE (reference sequence). The CDR3, as DNA: TGTGCCAGCAGCTCAGGGACCGGGGAGCTGTTTTTT. Translating it yields CASSSGTGELFF.

The J gene is TRBJ2-1, the V gene TRBV27; D is unclear. This CDR3 is built from 13 residues. Trimming removed 5 bases at V and 0 bases at J, with 5 bases between. CDR1 and CDR2 from the germline V gene are MNHEY and SMNVEV (reference sequence). The CDR3 region is CASSINSYNEQFF. CDR3 sequence (DNA): TGTGCCAGCAGTATCAACTCCTACAATGAGCAGTTCTTC.

The chain joins TRBV6-6 to TRBJ2-7; TRBD1 is a possible D gene (6 bases). Trimming pared 8 bases from V and 3 bases from J, leaving 11 bases between. Per germline, CDR1 MNHNY and CDR2 SVGAGI (reference sequence). There are 12 residues in the CDR3. The CDR3 DNA reads as TGTGCCAGCCTCTCGGGACACTACGAGCAGTACTTC. Its protein product is CASLSGHYEQYF.

This chain connects TRBV4-1 to TRBJ2-1; perhaps TRBD2 as D (5 bases). From germline, CDR1 is MGHRA and CDR2 YSYEKL. V was cut by 4 bases and J by 4 bases, with 20 bases left in between. The CDR3 extends over 17 amino acids. The DNA for the CDR3 is TGCGCCAGCAGCCCAGGAGCATGGACGGGAAAATACAATGAGCAGTTCTTC. It specifies CASSPGAWTGKYNEQFF.